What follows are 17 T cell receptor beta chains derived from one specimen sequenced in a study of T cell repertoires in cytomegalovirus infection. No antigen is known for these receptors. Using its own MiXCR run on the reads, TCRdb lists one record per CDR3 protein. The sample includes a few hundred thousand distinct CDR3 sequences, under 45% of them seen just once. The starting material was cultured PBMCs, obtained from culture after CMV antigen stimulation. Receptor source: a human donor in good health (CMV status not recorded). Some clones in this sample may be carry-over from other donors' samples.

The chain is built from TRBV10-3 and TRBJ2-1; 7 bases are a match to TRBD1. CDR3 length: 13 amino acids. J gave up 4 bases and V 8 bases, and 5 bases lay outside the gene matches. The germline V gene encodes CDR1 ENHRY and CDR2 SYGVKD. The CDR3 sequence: CAIWQGDYNEQFF. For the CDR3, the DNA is TGTGCCATCTGGCAGGGGGATTACAATGAGCAGTTCTTC.

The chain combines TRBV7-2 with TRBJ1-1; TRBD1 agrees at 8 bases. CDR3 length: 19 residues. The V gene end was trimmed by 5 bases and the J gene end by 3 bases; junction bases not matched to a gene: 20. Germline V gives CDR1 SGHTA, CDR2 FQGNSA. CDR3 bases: TGTGCCAGCAGCCGACCTAGGTGGACAGGGTATGGCTTTGACACTGAAGCTTTCTTT. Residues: CASSRPRWTGYGFDTEAFF.

CDR3 nucleotides: TGCGCCAGCAGCCAACGAACAGGGACAACTAATGAAAAACTGTTTTTT. Translation: CASSQRTGTTNEKLFF. The chain employs TRBV4-3 and TRBJ1-4; possible D gene TRBD1, 6 bases. V shed 2 bases and J shed 0 bases, with 10 bases lying between them. The CDR3 runs to 16 residues. Germline CDR1 reads LGHNA; CDR2 reads YSLEER.

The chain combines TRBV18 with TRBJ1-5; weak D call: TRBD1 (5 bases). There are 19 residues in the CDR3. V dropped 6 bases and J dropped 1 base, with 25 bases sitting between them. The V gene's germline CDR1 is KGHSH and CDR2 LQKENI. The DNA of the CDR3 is TGTGCCAGCTCCGTAACCTCTGGGACCGACGGCGGGAGCAATCAGCCCCAGCATTTT. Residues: CASSVTSGTDGGSNQPQHF.

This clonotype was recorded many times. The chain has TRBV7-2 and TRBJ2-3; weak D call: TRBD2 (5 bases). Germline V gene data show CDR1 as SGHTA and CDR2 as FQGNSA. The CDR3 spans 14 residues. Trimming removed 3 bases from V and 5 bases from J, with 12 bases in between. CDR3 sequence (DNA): TGTGCCAGCAGCTTCCGGACTGGTTTAGATACGCAGTATTTT. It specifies CASSFRTGLDTQYF.

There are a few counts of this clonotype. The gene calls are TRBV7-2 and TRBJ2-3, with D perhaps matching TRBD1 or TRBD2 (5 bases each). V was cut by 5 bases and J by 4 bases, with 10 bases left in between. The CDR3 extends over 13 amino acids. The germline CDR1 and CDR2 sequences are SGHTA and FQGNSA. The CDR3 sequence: CASSPSGPDTQYF. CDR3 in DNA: TGTGCCAGCAGCCCATCGGGGCCAGATACGCAGTATTTT.

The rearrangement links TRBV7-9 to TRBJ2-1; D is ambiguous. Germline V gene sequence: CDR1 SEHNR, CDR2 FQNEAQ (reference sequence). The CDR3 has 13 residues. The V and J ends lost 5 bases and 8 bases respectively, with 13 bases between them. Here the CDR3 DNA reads TGTGCCAGCAGCCGAAATACGGGCGATGAGCAGTTCTTC. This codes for CASSRNTGDEQFF. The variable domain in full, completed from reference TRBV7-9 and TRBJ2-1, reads DTGVSQNPRHKITKRGQNVTFRCDPISEHNRLYWYRQTLGQGPEFLTYFQNEAQLEKSRLLSDRFSAERPKGSFSTLEIQRTEQGDSAMYLCASSRNTGDEQFFGPGTRLTVL.

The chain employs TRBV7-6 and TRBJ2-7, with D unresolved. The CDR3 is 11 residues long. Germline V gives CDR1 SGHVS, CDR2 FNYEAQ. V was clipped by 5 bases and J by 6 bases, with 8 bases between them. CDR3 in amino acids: CASSPLGEQYF. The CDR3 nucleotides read TGTGCCAGCAGCCCCTTGGGCGAGCAGTACTTC.

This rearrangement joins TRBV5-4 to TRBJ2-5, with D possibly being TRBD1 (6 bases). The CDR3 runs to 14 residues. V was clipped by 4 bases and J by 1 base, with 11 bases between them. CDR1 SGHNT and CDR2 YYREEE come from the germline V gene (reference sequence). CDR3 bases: TGTGCCAGCAGCATGACAGGCATCCAAGAGACCCAGTACTTC. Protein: CASSMTGIQETQYF.

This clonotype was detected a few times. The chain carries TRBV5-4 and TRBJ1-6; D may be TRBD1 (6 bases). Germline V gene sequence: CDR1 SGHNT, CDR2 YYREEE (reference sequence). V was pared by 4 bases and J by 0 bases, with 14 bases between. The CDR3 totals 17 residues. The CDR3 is CASSKGQGSSYNSPLHF. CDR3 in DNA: TGTGCCAGCAGCAAGGGGCAGGGGAGCTCCTATAATTCACCCCTCCACTTT. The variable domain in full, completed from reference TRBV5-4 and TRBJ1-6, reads ETGVTQSPTHLIKTRGQQVTLRCSSQSGHNTVSWYQQALGQGPQFIFQYYREEENGRGNFPPRFSGLQFPNYSSELNVNALELDDSALYLCASSKGQGSSYNSPLHFGNGTRLTVT.

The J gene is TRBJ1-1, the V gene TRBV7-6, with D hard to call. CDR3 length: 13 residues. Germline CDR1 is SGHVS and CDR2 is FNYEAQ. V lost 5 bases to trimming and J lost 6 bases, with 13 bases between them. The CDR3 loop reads CASSLAIGSEAFF. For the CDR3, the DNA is TGTGCCAGCAGCCTGGCCATTGGGTCTGAAGCTTTCTTT.

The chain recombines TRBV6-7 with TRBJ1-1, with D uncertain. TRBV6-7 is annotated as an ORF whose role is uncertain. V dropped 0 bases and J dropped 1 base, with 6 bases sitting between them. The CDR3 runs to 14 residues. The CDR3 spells CASSYSNWNTEAFF. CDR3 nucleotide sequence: TGTGCCAGCAGTTACTCCAACTGGAACACTGAAGCTTTCTTT.

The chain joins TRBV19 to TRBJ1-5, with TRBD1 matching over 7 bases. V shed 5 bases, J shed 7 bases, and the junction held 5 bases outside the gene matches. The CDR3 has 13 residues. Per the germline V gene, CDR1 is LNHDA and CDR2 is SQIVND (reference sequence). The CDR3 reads CASSSRTGQPQHF. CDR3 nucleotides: TGTGCCAGTAGTTCTCGGACAGGACAGCCCCAGCATTTT.

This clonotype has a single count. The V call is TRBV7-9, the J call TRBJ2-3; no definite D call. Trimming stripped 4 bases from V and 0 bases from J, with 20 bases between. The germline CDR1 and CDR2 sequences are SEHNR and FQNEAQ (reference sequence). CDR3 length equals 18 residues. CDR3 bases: TGTGCCAGCAGCTCTATCCGCCAATGGGGAACTAGCACAGATACGCAGTATTTT. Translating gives CASSSIRQWGTSTDTQYF.

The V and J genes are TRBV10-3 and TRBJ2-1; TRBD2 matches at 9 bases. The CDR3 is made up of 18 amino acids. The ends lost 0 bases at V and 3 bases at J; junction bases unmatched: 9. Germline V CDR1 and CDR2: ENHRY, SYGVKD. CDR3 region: CAISESASGKRGYNEQFF. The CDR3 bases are TGTGCCATCAGTGAGTCGGCTAGCGGGAAAAGGGGCTACAATGAGCAGTTCTTC.

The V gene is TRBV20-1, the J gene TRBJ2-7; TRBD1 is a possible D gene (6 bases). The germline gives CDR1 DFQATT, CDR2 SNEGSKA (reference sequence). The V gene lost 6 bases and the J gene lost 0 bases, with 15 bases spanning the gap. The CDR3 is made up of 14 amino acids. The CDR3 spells CSAGAGLGSYEQYF. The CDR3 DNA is TGCAGTGCGGGGGCAGGGCTCGGCTCCTACGAGCAGTACTTC.

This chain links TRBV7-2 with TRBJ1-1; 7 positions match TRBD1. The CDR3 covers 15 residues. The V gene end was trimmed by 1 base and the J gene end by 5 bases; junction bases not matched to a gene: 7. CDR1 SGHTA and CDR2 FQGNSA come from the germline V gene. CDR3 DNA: TGTGCCAGCAGCTTAGAGACAGGGTGGGGAACTGAAGCTTTCTTT. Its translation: CASSLETGWGTEAFF.